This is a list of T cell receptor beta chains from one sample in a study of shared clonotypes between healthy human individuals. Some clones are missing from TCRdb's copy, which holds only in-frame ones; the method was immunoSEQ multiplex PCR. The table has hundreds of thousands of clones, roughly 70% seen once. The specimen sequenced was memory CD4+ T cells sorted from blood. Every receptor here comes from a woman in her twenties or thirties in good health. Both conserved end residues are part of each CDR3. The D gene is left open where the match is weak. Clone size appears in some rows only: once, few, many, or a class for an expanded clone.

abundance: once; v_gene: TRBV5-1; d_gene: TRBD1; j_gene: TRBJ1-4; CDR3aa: CASSFRDSYF; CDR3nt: TGCGCCAGCAGCTTCCGGGACAGCTATTTT
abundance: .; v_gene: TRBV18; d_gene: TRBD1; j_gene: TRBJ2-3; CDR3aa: CASSPWDRGRDTQYF; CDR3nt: TGTGCCAGCTCACCATGGGACAGGGGACGAGATACGCAGTATTTT
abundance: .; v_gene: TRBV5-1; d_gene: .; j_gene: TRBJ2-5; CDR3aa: CASSGNYQETQYF; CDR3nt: TGCGCCAGCAGCGGTAACTACCAAGAGACCCAGTACTTC
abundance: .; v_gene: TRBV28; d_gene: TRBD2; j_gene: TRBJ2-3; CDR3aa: CASSLSGSTGDTQYF; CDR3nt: TGTGCCAGCAGCCTTAGCGGGTCTACCGGAGATACGCAGTATTTT
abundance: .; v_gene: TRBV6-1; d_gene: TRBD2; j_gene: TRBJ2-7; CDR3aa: CATQAGSFYEQYF; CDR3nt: TGTGCCACCCAAGCGGGATCGTTTTACGAGCAGTACTTC
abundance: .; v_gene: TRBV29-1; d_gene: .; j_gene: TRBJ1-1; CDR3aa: CSVEDQRGRTTEAFF; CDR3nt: TGCAGCGTTGAAGATCAGCGGGGGCGGACCACTGAAGCTTTCTTT
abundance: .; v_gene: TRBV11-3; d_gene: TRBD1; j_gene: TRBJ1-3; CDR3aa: CASSAGTGHRTIYF; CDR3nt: TGTGCCAGCAGCGCCGGGACAGGCCATCGGACCATATATTTT
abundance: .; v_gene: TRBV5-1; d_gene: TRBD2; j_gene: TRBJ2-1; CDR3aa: CASSLGAGGPTTYNEQFF; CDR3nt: TGCGCCAGCAGCTTGGGAGCGGGAGGCCCTACTACCTACAATGAGCAGTTCTTC
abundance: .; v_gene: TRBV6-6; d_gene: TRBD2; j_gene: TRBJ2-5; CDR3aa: CASSYSGGGQETQYF; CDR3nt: TGTGCCAGCAGTTACTCCGGCGGGGGCCAAGAGACCCAGTACTTC
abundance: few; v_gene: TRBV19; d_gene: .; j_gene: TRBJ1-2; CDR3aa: CASSRRYGYTF; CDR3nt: TGTGCCAGTAGTAGACGATATGGCTACACCTTC
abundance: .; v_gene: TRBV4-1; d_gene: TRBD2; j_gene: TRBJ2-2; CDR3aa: CASSQHLGSGGTGELFF; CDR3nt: TGCGCCAGCAGCCAACACCTCGGTTCGGGGGGGACCGGGGAGCTGTTTTTT
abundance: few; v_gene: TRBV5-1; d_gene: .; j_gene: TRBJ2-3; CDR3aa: CASSPRSFGTDTQYF; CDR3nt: TGCGCCAGCAGCCCCCGGTCTTTTGGCACAGATACGCAGTATTTT
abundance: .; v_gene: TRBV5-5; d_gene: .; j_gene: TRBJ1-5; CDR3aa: CASSFADRGSQPQHF; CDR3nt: TGTGCCAGCAGCTTTGCCGACCGCGGTAGTCAGCCCCAGCATTTT
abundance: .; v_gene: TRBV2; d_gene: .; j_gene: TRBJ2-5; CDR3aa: CASSGSLQETQYF; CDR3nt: TGTGCCAGCAGTGGCTCTTTACAAGAGACCCAGTACTTC
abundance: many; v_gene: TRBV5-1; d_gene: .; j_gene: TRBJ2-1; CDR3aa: CASSQTPAAGEQFF; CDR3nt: TGCGCCAGCAGCCAAACTCCCGCGGCGGGTGAGCAGTTCTTC
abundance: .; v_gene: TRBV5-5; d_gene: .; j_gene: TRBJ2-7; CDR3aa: CASSVAPTATYEQYF; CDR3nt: TGTGCCAGCAGCGTCGCCCCCACTGCTACCTACGAGCAGTACTTC
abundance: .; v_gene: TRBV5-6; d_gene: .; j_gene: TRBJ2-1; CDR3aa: CASTKHNEQFF; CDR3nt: TGTGCCAGCACCAAACACAATGAGCAGTTCTTC
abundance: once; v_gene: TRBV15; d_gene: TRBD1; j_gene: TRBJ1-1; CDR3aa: CATSRETGVYTEAFF; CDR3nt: TGTGCCACCAGCAGAGAGACAGGGGTGTATACTGAAGCTTTCTTT
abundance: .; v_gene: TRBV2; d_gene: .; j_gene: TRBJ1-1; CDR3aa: CASRTAMNTEAFF; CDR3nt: TGTGCCAGCCGGACAGCTATGAACACTGAAGCTTTCTTT
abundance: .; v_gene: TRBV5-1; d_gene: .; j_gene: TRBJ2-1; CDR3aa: CASSLVGGGNEQFF; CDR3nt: TGCGCCAGCAGCTTGGTGGGAGGGGGCAATGAGCAGTTCTTC
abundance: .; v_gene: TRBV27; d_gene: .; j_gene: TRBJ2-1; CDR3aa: CASSQGSSYNEQFF; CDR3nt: TGTGCCAGCAGTCAAGGGAGCTCCTACAATGAGCAGTTCTTC
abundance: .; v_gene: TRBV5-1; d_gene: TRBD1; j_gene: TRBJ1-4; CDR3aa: CASSLGQGREKLFF; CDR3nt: TGCGCCAGCAGCTTGGGACAGGGGAGGGAAAAACTGTTTTTT
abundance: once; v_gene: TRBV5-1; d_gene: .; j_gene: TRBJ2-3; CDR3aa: CASSPRTVDTQYF; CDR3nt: TGCGCCAGCAGCCCCCGAACCGTAGATACGCAGTATTTT
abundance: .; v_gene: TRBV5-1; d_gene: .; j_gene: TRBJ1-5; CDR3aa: CASSLESGAGQPQHF; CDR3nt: TGCGCCAGCAGCTTGGAAAGTGGGGCTGGGCAGCCCCAGCATTTT
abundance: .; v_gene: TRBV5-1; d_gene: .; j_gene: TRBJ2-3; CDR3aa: CASNPDGGAGDTQYF; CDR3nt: TGCGCCAGCAACCCCGATGGGGGCGCAGGAGATACGCAGTATTTT
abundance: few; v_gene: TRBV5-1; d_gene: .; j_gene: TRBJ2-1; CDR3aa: CASHGQTYNEQFF; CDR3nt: TGCGCCAGCCATGGACAGACCTACAATGAGCAGTTCTTC
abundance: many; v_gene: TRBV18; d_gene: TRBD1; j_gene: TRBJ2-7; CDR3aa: CASSPGTAREQYF; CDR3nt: TGTGCCAGCTCGCCCGGGACAGCGAGGGAGCAGTACTTC
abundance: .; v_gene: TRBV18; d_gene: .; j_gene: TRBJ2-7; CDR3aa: CASSPEKLGFYEQYF; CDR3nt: TGTGCCAGCTCACCTGAGAAGTTAGGGTTCTACGAGCAGTACTTC
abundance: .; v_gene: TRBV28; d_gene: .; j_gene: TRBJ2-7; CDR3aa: CATGAYEQYF; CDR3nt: TGTGCCACTGGGGCTTACGAGCAGTACTTC
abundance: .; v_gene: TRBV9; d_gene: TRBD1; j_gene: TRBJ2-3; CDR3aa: CASSVVGTVSTDTQYF; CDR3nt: TGTGCCAGCAGCGTAGTAGGGACAGTCAGCACAGATACGCAGTATTTT
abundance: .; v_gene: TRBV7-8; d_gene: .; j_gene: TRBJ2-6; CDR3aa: CASSLFSGIGAGANVLTF; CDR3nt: TGTGCCAGCAGCTTATTTTCAGGGATCGGGGCTGGGGCCAACGTCCTGACTTTC
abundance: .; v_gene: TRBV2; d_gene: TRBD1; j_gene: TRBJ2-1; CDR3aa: CASTWGTDYEQFF; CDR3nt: TGTGCCAGTACTTGGGGGACAGATTACGAGCAGTTCTTC
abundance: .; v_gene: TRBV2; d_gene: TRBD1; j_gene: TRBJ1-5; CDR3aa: CAAGGEQPQHF; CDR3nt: TGTGCAGCAGGGGGGGAACAGCCCCAGCATTTT
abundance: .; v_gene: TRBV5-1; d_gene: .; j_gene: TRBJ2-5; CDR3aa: CASSLNRGQETQYF; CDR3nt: TGCGCCAGCAGCTTGAATAGGGGGCAAGAGACCCAGTACTTC
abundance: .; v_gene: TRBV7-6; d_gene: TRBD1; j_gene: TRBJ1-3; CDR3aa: CASSLTGESNTIYF; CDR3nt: TGTGCCAGCAGCTTAACAGGGGAGAGTAACACCATATATTTT
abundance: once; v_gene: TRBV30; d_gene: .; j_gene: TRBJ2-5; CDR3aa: CAWDYQETQYF; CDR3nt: TGTGCCTGGGACTACCAAGAGACCCAGTACTTC
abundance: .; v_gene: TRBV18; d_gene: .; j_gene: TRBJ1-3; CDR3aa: CASSPPGVLSGNTIYF; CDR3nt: TGTGCCAGCTCACCTCCCGGGGTCCTCTCTGGAAACACCATATATTTT
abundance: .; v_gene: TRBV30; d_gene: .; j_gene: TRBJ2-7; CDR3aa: CAWRGGTAYEQYF; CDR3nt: TGTGCCTGGAGGGGAGGGACAGCCTACGAGCAGTACTTC
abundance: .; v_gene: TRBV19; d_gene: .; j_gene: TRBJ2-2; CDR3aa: CASLSRGTGELFF; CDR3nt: TGTGCCAGTCTCTCCAGGGGCACCGGGGAGCTGTTTTTT
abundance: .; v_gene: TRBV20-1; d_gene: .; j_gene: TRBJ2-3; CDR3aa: CSARGVDTQYF; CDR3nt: TGCAGTGCTAGGGGAGTAGATACGCAGTATTTT
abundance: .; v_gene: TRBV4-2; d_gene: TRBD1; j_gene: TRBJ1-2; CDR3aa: CASSQERSGTGMRGYTF; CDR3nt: TGTGCCAGCAGCCAAGAAAGATCCGGGACAGGAATGCGGGGCTACACCTTC
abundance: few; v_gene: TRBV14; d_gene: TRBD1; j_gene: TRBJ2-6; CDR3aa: CASSQSEPGQGALGANVLTF; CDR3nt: TGTGCCAGCAGCCAATCTGAGCCGGGACAGGGGGCGTTAGGGGCCAACGTCCTGACTTTC
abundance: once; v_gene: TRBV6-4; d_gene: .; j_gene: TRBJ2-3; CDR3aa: CASSDGGGSTDTQYF; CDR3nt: TGTGCCAGCAGCGACGGGGGCGGGAGCACAGATACGCAGTATTTT
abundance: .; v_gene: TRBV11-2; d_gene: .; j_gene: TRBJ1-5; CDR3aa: CASSLKGDQPQHF; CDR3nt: TGTGCCAGCAGCTTGAAGGGGGATCAGCCCCAGCATTTT
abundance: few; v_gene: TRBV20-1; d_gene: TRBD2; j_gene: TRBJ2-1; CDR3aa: CRTSVSEQFF; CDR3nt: TGCAGAACTAGCGTTAGCGAGCAGTTCTTC
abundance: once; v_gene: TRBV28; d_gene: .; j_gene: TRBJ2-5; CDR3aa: CASSLGTDPIYF; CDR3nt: TGTGCCAGCAGTCTCGGGACGGATCCTATCTACTTC
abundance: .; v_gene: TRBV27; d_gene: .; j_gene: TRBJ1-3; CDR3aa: CASSPQGGWGNTIYF; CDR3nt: TGTGCCAGCAGTCCCCAGGGAGGGTGGGGAAACACCATATATTTT
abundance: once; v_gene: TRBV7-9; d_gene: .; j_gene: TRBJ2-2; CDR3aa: CASSPPAGELFF; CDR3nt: TGTGCCAGCAGCCCCCCGGCCGGGGAGCTGTTTTTT
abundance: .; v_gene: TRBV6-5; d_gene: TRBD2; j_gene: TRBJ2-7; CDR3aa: CASIAGLPTYEQYF; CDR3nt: TGTGCCAGCATCGCGGGACTACCGACCTACGAGCAGTACTTC
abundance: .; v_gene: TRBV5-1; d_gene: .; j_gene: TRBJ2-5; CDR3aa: CASSSDGLGQETQYF; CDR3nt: TGCGCCAGCAGCTCCGACGGCTTGGGGCAAGAGACCCAGTACTTC
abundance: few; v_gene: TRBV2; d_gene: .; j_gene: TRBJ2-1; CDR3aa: CASSEDGPEQFF; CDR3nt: TGTGCCAGCAGTGAAGACGGCCCGGAGCAGTTCTTC